This TCR beta chain was obtained from a study of cytomegalovirus exposure and HLA in healthy donors. The PCR employed 60 Vbeta primers together with 13 Jbeta primers. The protocol was immunoSEQ multiplex PCR, while the TCRdb copy is restricted to in-frame clones and leaves out a portion. The repertoire includes roughly 150,000 clones, 60% to 85% of them detected once, and less than 15% sits in the top ten. Comments on this clone: As yet, its antigen is unknown.

The V end was cut by 0 bases, the J end by 4 bases, with 13 bases between. This CDR3 region has 15 residues. The germline CDR1 and CDR2 sequences are SGHRS and YFSETQ. Study results and limitations: Some public TCRs appeared in many individuals, while most sequences were rare.

The gene calls are TRBV5-1 and TRBJ1-2; D perhaps matches TRBD1 (5 bases). This clonotype was sampled from a man in his forties or fifties in good health and CMV-seropositive. The material sequenced was PBMCs. In DNA form, the CDR3 reads TGCGCCAGCAGCTTGGGGTTACAGGATTCCTATGGCTACACCTTC. As protein: CASSLGLQDSYGYTF.